This T cell receptor (beta chain) derives from a study of blood T cell repertoires in COVID-19 (dated by TCRdb to about 2020). For the wider study: Collaborator samples came from the United States, Italy and Spain and covered acute and convalescent phases of COVID-19. The material from the prospective study consisted of cDNA or gDNA derived from T cells, B-cell-depleted T cells, or PBMCs. Subjects who had been exposed to COVID-19, were actively infected with it, or had recovered from it provided the deeply sampled blood TCRbeta repertoires that made up the dataset. A freely available public database, intended as a resource for researchers studying the immune response to SARS-CoV-2, is where the repertoires were released. Samples came from the ongoing ImmuneRACE study (first 160 participants) plus 1,254 subjects from 6 global collaborators. The sample metadata nearly always contained a de-identified subject ID, COVID-19 status, age in years and sex. Where HLA class I and class II types were available, the types were taken from metadata supplied by the sample provider, not from assay-based typing.

TCRbeta CDR3 regions were amplified from genomic DNA using the immunoSEQ Assay, a bias-controlled multiplex PCR. For the original study's pipeline: The number of nucleated cells in each sample was estimated by amplification of reference gene primers within the assay. To quantify the absolute abundance of each unique TCRbeta CDR3 rearrangement, sequence reads were collapsed and filtered. For each sample, productive Simpson clonality was calculated as the square root of Simpson's diversity index over productive rearrangements. Here the immuneACCESS table is served through TCRdb, limited to in-frame sequences with V and J called. Missing clones are a known gap in these copies; in checked studies unresolved V genes cover under half, and the rest lacks a known reason. Clone size and V and J calls were adopted from that table, with D and trimming inferred from the DNA. The sample table contains 400,000 to 450,000 clones; only one count was recorded for approximately 90% of them. The ten most abundant clones make up about 1.1% of the sample.

Participants in the prospective study were aged roughly 18 to 100 years, lived in some 24 United States geographic areas, and enrolled through a virtual design. In the prospective study, participants were assigned to cohorts based on the clinical history participants reported in a screening survey and a study questionnaire. Recovered participants in ImmuneRACE Cohort 3 were defined as having two consecutive negative NP/OP PCR tests, clearance from a healthcare professional, or resolution of symptoms. Mobile phlebotomists in the prospective study collected whole blood, serum and a nasopharyngeal or oropharyngeal swab from every participant. Prospective study participants could optionally give additional blood draws and questionnaires over an approximately two-month period. Before DNA extraction, prospective study blood samples were shipped either frozen or at room temperature. The full study reports these points: The quantity of clinical and demographic metadata differed by source and by participant and was supplied without curation.

Note on this clone: Its antigen is unknown. Nothing much larger sits one base from this clone, and base qualities are not available.

V and J lose 6 bases and 7 bases, and a span of 19 bases separates them. Counted from cysteine to phenylalanine, this CDR3 has 15 amino acids. This entry keeps only the CDR3 DNA: 45 bases, framed from base 1. CDR1 MNHEY and CDR2 SMNVEV were looked up in the germline V gene (reference sequence). This clonotype was sampled from a man aged 25 to 40 who had recovered from COVID-19. The sample taken for sequencing was PBMCs or T cells enriched from blood (not recorded which). The V and J genes are TRBV27 and TRBJ1-5; the D gene identity is not certain. The nucleotide sequence is TGTGCCAGCAGCTCCCAAGCGGTCGGAGACCAGCCCCAGCATTTT. The translation is CASSSQAVGDQPQHF.